The clone carrying this TCR beta chain was observed a handful of times. The sample originates from a study of Graves' ophthalmopathy and Graves' hyperthyroidism. Trimming pared 1 base from V and 7 bases from J, leaving 11 bases between. The CDR3 loop spans 13 amino acids. RNA transcripts served as template for amplifying TCR beta CDR3 sequences. Second-round multiplex PCR came after first-round RT-PCR with HTBI primers. Via MiXCR, TCRdb re-called the multiplex PCR reads, giving one row per CDR3 protein. The table shows about 1.1 million distinct CDR3 sequences, with about 40% occurring only once. The chain is built from TRBV12-3 or TRBV12-4 and TRBJ2-7; maybe TRBD2 (5 bases). The sequencing sample was made of peripheral blood or thyroid tissue (not recorded which). This TCR was sampled from an adult man with Graves' hyperthyroidism. In DNA form, the CDR3 reads TGTGCCAGCAGTTTAGTCCACCCGGGAGAGCAGTACTTC. This encodes CASSLVHPGEQYF.